The 16 T cell receptor beta chains in this list originate from one sample, sequenced in a study of control samples from healthy donors and cancer patients. Sequenced by immunoSEQ multiplex PCR; TCRdb stores in-frame clones only, minus some. This sample yields about 86,000 clones, of which roughly nine tenths are seen a single time; 8.5% to 10% belongs to the top ten. Sequenced material: PBMCs. The receptors were sampled from a woman in her 50s with colorectal cancer.

This sequence joins TRBV9 and TRBJ2-1; tentative D call: TRBD1 (6 bases). Trimming stripped 4 bases from V and 5 bases from J, with 13 bases between. CDR3 length: 14 residues. Germline V gene lookup returns CDR1 SGDLS and CDR2 YYNGEE. CDR3 residues: CASSPNTGNNEQFF. CDR3 DNA: TGTGCCAGCAGCCCAAATACAGGGAACAATGAGCAGTTCTTC. The entire variable domain, with the rest obtained from reference TRBV9 and TRBJ2-1, is as follows: DSGVTQTPKHLITATGQRVTLRCSPRSGDLSVYWYQQSLDQGLQFLIQYYNGEERAKGNILERFSAQQFPDLHSELNLSSLELGDSALYFCASSPNTGNNEQFFGPGTRLTVL.

The gene calls are TRBV20-1 and TRBJ2-4; D is uncertain. Trimming removed 4 bases from V and 4 bases from J, with 5 bases in between. This CDR3 region has 11 residues. Germline CDR1 and CDR2: DFQATT and SNEGSKA (reference sequence). CDR3 coding DNA: TGCAGTGCTATTATGAAAAACATTCAGTACTTC. Its translation is CSAIMKNIQYF.

This chain uses TRBV7-2 with TRBJ1-1; D possibly corresponds to TRBD1 (6 bases). The CDR3 extends over 15 amino acids. The V end was cut by 7 bases, the J end by 1 base, with 16 bases between. Germline assignment: CDR1 SGHTA and CDR2 FQGNSA. CDR3 DNA: TGTGCCAGCATCCAAGCCCCGGGGGCGAACACTGAAGCTTTCTTT. Its protein product is CASIQAPGANTEAFF.

There are a few counts of this clone. The chain is built from TRBV11-1 and TRBJ2-2; no firm D call. CDR1 and CDR2 (germline): SGHAT, FQDESV (reference sequence). This CDR3 contains 12 residues. Trimming stripped 4 bases from V and 7 bases from J, with 7 bases between. The CDR3 sequence: CASSWARGELFF. DNA of the CDR3: TGTGCCAGCAGCTGGGCGCGCGGGGAGCTGTTTTTT.

As for this clone: This same CDR3 is encoded by further DNA sequences in the sample. The chain has TRBV6-5 and TRBJ1-1, with D possibly matching TRBD1 (5 bases). Looked up from germline, CDR1 is MNHEY and CDR2 is SVGAGI. V lost 6 bases and J 4 bases, leaving 6 bases between the germline ends. This CDR3 comprises 11 residues. The CDR3 here is CASRQATEAFF. CDR3 nucleotides: TGTGCCAGCAGACAGGCCACTGAAGCTTTCTTT.

V is TRBV7-2 and J is TRBJ1-2; D is unclear. CDR1 SGHTA and CDR2 FQGNSA come from the germline V gene. V lost 1 base and J 1 base, leaving 10 bases between the germline ends. The CDR3 spans 15 residues. The CDR3 DNA follows: TGTGCCAGCAGCTTAGAGGTCGCAGTTAACTATGGCTACACCTTC. Translation: CASSLEVAVNYGYTF.

J is TRBJ1-1 and V is TRBV7-3; D is possibly TRBD1 (6 bases). The V end was cut by 4 bases, the J end by 4 bases, with 13 bases between. The CDR3 is 14 amino acids. From germline, CDR1 is SGHTA and CDR2 FQGTGA. CDR3 DNA: TGTGCCAGCAGCTCAGGGGTAGGGGGCACTGAAGCTTTCTTT. It translates to CASSSGVGGTEAFF.

The chain joins TRBV27 to TRBJ2-6, with D unclear. This CDR3 spans 15 amino acids. CDR1 and CDR2 (germline): MNHEY, SMNVEV (reference sequence). V was clipped by 1 base and J by 0 bases, with 4 bases between them. The CDR3 DNA reads TGTGCCAGCAGTTTATTGAACTCTGGGGCCAACGTCCTGACTTTC. This sequence encodes CASSLLNSGANVLTF.

In this sample, this clone turned up once. The V gene is TRBV12-3 or TRBV12-4, the J gene TRBJ1-2; no reliable D call. CDR3 length equals 13 residues. The germline V and J ends were trimmed by 5 bases and 2 bases, with 9 bases remaining between them. The CDR3 is CASSNNRNYGYTF. CDR3 DNA sequence: TGTGCCAGCAGTAACAATAGAAACTATGGCTACACCTTC.

This rearrangement joins TRBV30 to TRBJ2-5; TRBD2 matches 13 bases. The CDR3 runs to 16 residues. CDR1 and CDR2 (germline): GTSNPN, SVGIG (reference sequence). Losses at the gene ends were 2 bases for V and 4 bases for J; bases not matched to a gene: 7. The CDR3 protein is CAWSILAGGPGETQYF. The CDR3 DNA sequence: TGTGCCTGGAGTATACTAGCGGGGGGGCCAGGAGAGACCCAGTACTTC.

The chain joins TRBV10-3 to TRBJ2-1, with D unclear. Trimming left V 3 bases short and J 5 bases short, with 11 bases between. The germline V gene encodes CDR1 ENHRY and CDR2 SYGVKD. The CDR3 consists of 14 residues. CDR3 DNA sequence: TGTGCCATCAGTGACGGACCATTACACAATGAGCAGTTCTTC. Its translation is CAISDGPLHNEQFF.

J is TRBJ2-2 and V is TRBV18; D is ambiguous. The V end was cut by 4 bases, the J end by 3 bases, with 9 bases between. CDR3 length: 14 residues. Germline loops: CDR1 KGHSH, CDR2 LQKENI. CDR3: CASSRQKYTGELFF. The CDR3 DNA sequence: TGTGCCAGCTCACGGCAGAAGTACACCGGGGAGCTGTTTTTT.

The table lists this clone with a few counts. The V call is TRBV2, the J call TRBJ1-6; perhaps TRBD1 as D (6 bases). CDR1 SNHLY and CDR2 FYNNEI come from the germline V gene. This CDR3 spans 16 amino acids. V was cut by 7 bases and J by 7 bases, with 20 bases left in between. CDR3 in DNA: TGTGCCAGCAAGGAGCCGGGGGCAATGCGGAATTCACCCCTCCACTTT. It yields the protein CASKEPGAMRNSPLHF.

J is TRBJ1-5 and V is TRBV5-1; D is perhaps TRBD1 (5 bases). The CDR3 is 13 amino acids. Trimming shortened V by 3 bases and J by 3 bases, and 7 bases separated the two germline ends. CDR1 and CDR2 from the germline V gene are SGHRS and YFSETQ. CDR3 protein: CASSSGYNQPQHF. Written as DNA, the CDR3 is TGCGCCAGCAGCTCAGGGTACAATCAGCCCCAGCATTTT.

This clone has just one count. The chain combines TRBV7-2 with TRBJ1-2; no clear D. CDR3 size: 15 residues. Per germline, CDR1 SGHTA and CDR2 FQGNSA. Trimming removed 4 bases from V and 2 bases from J, with 14 bases in between. CDR3 loop: CASSSTLGINYGYTF. DNA for the CDR3: TGTGCCAGCAGCTCAACTCTCGGGATAAACTATGGCTACACCTTC.

This sequence joins TRBV3-1 (or the pseudogene TRBV3-2) and TRBJ1-1; D is undetermined. Germline CDR1 reads LGHDT; CDR2 reads YNNKEL (reference sequence). CDR3 length: 14 amino acids. V lost 5 bases and J lost 5, with 15 bases in between. The CDR3 sequence is CASSASDTLTEAFF. The CDR3 DNA reads as TGTGCCAGCAGCGCTTCCGACACCTTAACTGAAGCTTTCTTT.